Here is one T cell receptor (beta chain) with its context. The antigen is unknown. This sample is part of a study of PD-1 blockade in mismatch repair-deficient tumors. At the level of the study: Patients had some twelve mismatch repair-deficient cancer types, all previously treated and progressing. Whole-study findings and limits: Tumor-resident clones, often undetectable pretreatment in blood, expanded then contracted after pembrolizumab.

Assay used: immunoSEQ multiplex PCR; TCRdb lists only in-frame clones, some missing. This sample has roughly 84,000 clones, with 81% found just once. Trimming took off 5 bases at V and 5 bases at J, with 7 bases between the two ends. The CDR3 runs 11 residues. Germline CDR1 reads SGHRS; CDR2 reads YFSETQ. Mismatch repair deficiency was confirmed in all patients, by PCR or immunohistochemistry. Three pembrolizumab responders had their TCRs sequenced. The sequences come from peripheral blood, collected 12 weeks after starting pembrolizumab. The chain employs TRBV5-1 and TRBJ1-1; D ambiguous. The origin of this receptor is an adult with mismatch repair-deficient cancer. The CDR3, as DNA: TGCGCCAGCAGAAGTGAAACTGAAGCTTTCTTT. Protein: CASRSETEAFF.